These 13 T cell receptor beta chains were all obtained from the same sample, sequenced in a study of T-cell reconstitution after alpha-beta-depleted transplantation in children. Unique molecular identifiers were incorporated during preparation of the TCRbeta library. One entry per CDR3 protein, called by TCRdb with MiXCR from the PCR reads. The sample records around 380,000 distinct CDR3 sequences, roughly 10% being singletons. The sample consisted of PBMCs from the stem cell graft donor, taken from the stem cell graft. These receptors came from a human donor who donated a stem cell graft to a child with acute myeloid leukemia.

The CDR3, as DNA: TGCGCCAGCAGTGACTGGGGGTATAACACTGAAGCTTTCTTT. Protein product: CASSDWGYNTEAFF. This chain uses TRBV10-2 with TRBJ1-1; TRBD1 might be the D (5 bases). The CDR3 spans 14 residues. V was trimmed by 3 bases and J by 2 bases, leaving 10 bases between them. CDR1 WSHSY and CDR2 SAAADI come from the germline V gene.

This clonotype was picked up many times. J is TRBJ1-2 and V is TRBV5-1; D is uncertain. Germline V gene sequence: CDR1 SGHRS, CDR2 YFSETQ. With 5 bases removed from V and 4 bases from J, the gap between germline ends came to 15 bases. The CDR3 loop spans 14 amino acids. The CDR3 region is CASRPGEASYGYTF. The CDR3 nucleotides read TGCGCCAGCAGACCCGGGGAGGCAAGCTATGGCTACACCTTC.

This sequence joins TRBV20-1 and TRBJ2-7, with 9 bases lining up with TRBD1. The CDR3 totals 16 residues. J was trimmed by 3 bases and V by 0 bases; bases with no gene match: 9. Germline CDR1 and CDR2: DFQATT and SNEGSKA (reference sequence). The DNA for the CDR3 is TGCAGTGCTAGAGATATTGGGGGACAGGGCTTCTACGAGCAGTACTTC. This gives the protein CSARDIGGQGFYEQYF.

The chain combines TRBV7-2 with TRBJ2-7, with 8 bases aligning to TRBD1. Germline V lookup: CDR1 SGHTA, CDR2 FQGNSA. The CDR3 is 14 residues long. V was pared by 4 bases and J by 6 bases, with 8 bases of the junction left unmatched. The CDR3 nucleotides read TGTGCCAGCAGCTCGGGACAGGAAAGCGGCGAGCAGTACTTC. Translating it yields CASSSGQESGEQYF. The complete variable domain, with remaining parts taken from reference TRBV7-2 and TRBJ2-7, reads GAGVSQSPSNKVTEKGKDVELRCDPISGHTALYWYRQSLGQGLEFLIYFQGNSAPDKSGLPSDRFSAERTGGSVSTLTIQRTQQEDSAVYLCASSSGQESGEQYFGPGTRLTVT.

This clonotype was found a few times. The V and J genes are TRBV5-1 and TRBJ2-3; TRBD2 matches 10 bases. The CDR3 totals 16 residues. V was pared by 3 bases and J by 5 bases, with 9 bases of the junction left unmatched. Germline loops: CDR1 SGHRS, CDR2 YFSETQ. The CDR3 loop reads CASSWEAGGEEDTQYF. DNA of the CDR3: TGCGCCAGCAGCTGGGAAGCGGGGGGGGAGGAAGATACGCAGTATTTT. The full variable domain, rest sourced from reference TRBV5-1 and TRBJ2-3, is KAGVTQTPRYLIKTRGQQVTLSCSPISGHRSVSWYQQTPGQGLQFLFEYFSETQRNKGNFPGRFSGRQFSNSRSEMNVSTLELGDSALYLCASSWEAGGEEDTQYFGPGTRLTVL.

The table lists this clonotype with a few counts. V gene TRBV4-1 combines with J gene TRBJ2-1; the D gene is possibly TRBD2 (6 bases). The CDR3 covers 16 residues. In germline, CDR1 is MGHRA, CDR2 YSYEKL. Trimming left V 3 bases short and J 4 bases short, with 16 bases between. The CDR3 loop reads CASSQNPAAGYNEQFF. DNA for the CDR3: TGCGCCAGCAGCCAGAACCCGGCGGCGGGGTACAATGAGCAGTTCTTC.

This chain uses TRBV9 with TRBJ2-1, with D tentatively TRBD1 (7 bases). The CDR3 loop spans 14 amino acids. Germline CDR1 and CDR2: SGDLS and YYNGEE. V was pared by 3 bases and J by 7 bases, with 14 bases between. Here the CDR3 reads CASSATGEANEQFF. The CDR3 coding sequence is TGTGCCAGCAGCGCAACAGGGGAGGCGAATGAGCAGTTCTTC.

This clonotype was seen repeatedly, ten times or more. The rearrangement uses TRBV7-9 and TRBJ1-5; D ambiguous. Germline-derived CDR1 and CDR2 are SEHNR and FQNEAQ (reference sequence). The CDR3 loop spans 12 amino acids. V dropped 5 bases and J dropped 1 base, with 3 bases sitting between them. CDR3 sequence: CASSPSNQPQHF. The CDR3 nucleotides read TGTGCCAGCAGCCCGAGCAATCAGCCCCAGCATTTT.

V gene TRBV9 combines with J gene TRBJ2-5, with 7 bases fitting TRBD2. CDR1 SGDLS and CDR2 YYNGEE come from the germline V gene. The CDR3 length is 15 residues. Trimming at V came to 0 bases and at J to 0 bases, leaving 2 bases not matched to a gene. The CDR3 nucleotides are TGTGCCAGCAGCGTAGCTGCGGGGGACCAAGAGACCCAGTACTTC. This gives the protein CASSVAAGDQETQYF.

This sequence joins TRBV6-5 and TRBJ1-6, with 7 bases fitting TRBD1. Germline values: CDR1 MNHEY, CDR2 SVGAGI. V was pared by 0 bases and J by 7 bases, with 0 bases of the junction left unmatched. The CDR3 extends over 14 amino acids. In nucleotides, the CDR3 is TGTGCCAGCAGTTACTCGGGACAGAATTCACCCCTCCACTTT. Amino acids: CASSYSGQNSPLHF.

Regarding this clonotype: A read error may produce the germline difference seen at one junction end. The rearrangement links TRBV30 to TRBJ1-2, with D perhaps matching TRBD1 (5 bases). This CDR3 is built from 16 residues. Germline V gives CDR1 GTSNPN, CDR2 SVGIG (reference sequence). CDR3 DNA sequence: TGTGCCTGGAGTATCCCCACTGGCGGTGGGGACTATGGCTGCACCTTC. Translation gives CAWSIPTGGGDYGCTF.

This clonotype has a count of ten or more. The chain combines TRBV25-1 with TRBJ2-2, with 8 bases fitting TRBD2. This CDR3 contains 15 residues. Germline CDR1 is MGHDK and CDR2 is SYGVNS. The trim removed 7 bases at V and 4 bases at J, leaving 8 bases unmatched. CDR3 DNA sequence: TGTGCCAGCACTGATACTAGCGGACCCACCGGGGAGCTGTTTTTT. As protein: CASTDTSGPTGELFF.

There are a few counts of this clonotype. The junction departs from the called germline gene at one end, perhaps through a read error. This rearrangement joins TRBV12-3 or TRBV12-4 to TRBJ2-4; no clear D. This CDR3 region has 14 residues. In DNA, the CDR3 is TGTGCCAGCAGTTTAGAGGCCAGCGAAAACAGTCAGTACTTC. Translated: CASSLEASENSQYF.